One and the same sample provided the 8 T cell receptor beta chains below, sequenced in a study of T cell responses to AZD1222 COVID-19 vaccine. Method: immunoSEQ multiplex PCR; TCRdb's copy keeps in-frame clones and lacks some. Among around 140,000 clones listed, roughly 90% were seen once. The sample consisted of peripheral blood, taken on day 0 of AZD1222 vaccination. Receptors originate from an adult in good health.

The V call is TRBV5-1, the J call TRBJ2-5; TRBD1 agrees at 8 bases. Trimming took 7 bases from V and 2 from J; bases not matched to a gene: 7. The CDR3 extends over 14 amino acids. CDR1 is SGHRS and CDR2 is YFSETQ in the germline V gene. This CDR3 is CASFRRTGQETQYF. The CDR3 region has the DNA TGCGCCAGCTTCCGACGGACAGGGCAAGAGACCCAGTACTTC.

This clone was recorded a few times. The V gene is TRBV3-1 (or the pseudogene TRBV3-2), the J gene TRBJ1-3, with a tentative D call TRBD1 (5 bases). Trimming removed 10 bases at V and 8 bases at J, with 12 bases between. The CDR3 is 11 residues long. The germline gives CDR1 LGHDT, CDR2 YNNKEL (reference sequence). CDR3 in DNA: TGTGCCACCAACGGAGGGGACACCATATATTTT. Residues: CATNGGDTIYF.

This chain links TRBV12-3 or TRBV12-4 with TRBJ2-7; D not certain. V shed 5 bases and J shed 3 bases, with 11 bases lying between them. CDR3 length: 13 residues. CDR3 coding DNA: TGTGCCAGCAGTCCCAAAGGCGGCTACGAGCAGTACTTC. Translation gives CASSPKGGYEQYF.

This clone was seen just once. This chain joins TRBV7-3 and TRBJ1-2; weak D call: TRBD1 (5 bases). Trimming took 0 bases from V and 4 from J, leaving 9 bases between them. The CDR3 runs 14 residues. Germline CDR1 is SGHTA and CDR2 is FQGTGA. In nucleotides, the CDR3 is TGTGCCAGCAGCTTAACGTCGGGGGGCTATGGCTACACCTTC. Amino acid sequence: CASSLTSGGYGYTF.

This clone was counted a single time. The chain carries TRBV24-1 and TRBJ2-5, with D maybe TRBD2 (6 bases). The germline V gene has CDR1 KGHDR and CDR2 SFDVKD. The CDR3 has 16 amino acids. V dropped 2 bases and J dropped 2 bases, with 14 bases sitting between them. The DNA of the CDR3 is TGTGCCACCAGTGATTCAACAGCGGCGGGGCAAGAGACCCAGTACTTC. It is translated as CATSDSTAAGQETQYF.

This clone was counted once. The chain couples TRBV11-1 to TRBJ1-2; 7 bases line up with TRBD1. Germline values: CDR1 SGHAT, CDR2 FQDESV (reference sequence). The CDR3 covers 15 residues. J gave up 0 bases and V 5 bases, and 6 bases lay outside the gene matches. The CDR3 protein is CASSTRTGPNYGYTF. The CDR3 coding sequence is TGTGCCAGCAGCACTCGGACAGGCCCTAACTATGGCTACACCTTC.

This chain uses TRBV7-8 with TRBJ1-2, with D hard to call. This CDR3 spans 14 amino acids. V lost 1 base, J lost 4 bases, and 10 bases lay in between. Germline CDR1 reads SGHVS; CDR2 reads FQNEAQ. This CDR3 is CASSLVGLRYGYTF. The DNA for the CDR3 is TGTGCCAGCAGCTTAGTAGGGCTGCGCTATGGCTACACCTTC. Using reference TRBV7-8 and TRBJ1-2 for the parts outside the CDR3, the full variable domain is GAGVSQSPRYKVAKRGQDVALRCDPISGHVSLFWYQQALGQGPEFLTYFQNEAQLDKSGLPSDRFFAERPEGSVSTLKIQRTQQEDSAVYLCASSLVGLRYGYTFGSGTRLTVV.

This chain uses TRBV7-2 with TRBJ1-1; possibly TRBD1 for D (6 bases). V was cut by 5 bases and J by 0 bases, with 22 bases left in between. The germline V gene encodes CDR1 SGHTA and CDR2 FQGNSA. This CDR3 comprises 18 residues. CDR3 sequence reads: CASSKSAKGGVMNTEAFF. The DNA for the CDR3 is TGTGCCAGCAGCAAGAGCGCCAAGGGGGGGGTTATGAACACTGAAGCTTTCTTT.